These 27 T cell receptor beta chains originate from one sample sequenced in a study of PD-1 blockade in classical Hodgkin lymphoma. Time point denoted: cycle 4 day 1 (C4D1), after around six weeks of nivolumab. Following autologous stem cell transplantation, relapse occurred in every patient, and exposure to brentuximab vedotin varied. Profiled with immunoSEQ multiplex PCR; TCRdb holds only in-frame clones, not every one. The repertoire includes 20,000 to 25,000 clones, approximately 80% of them detected once, and roughly 7% sits in the top ten. The sample consisted of peripheral blood mononuclear cells (PBMCs), taken before the fourth cycle of nivolumab. The source is a human donor with classical Hodgkin lymphoma.

The chain has TRBV4-2 and TRBJ2-3; 8 bases align to TRBD2. The J segment lost 3 bases and the V segment lost 0 bases, leaving 5 bases of the junction unmatched. CDR3 length: 16 amino acids. The germline V gene encodes CDR1 LGHNA and CDR2 YNFKEQ. For the CDR3, the DNA is TGTGCCAGCAGCCAAGACGGGGGGGTAAGGACAGATACGCAGTATTTT. This gives the protein CASSQDGGVRTDTQYF.

The gene calls are TRBV5-4 and TRBJ1-1; D possibly corresponds to TRBD1 (6 bases). Germline CDR1 SGHNT, CDR2 YYREEE (reference sequence). Trimming removed 0 bases at V and 4 bases at J, with 13 bases between. The CDR3 is 15 amino acids. The CDR3 reads CASSLGNRAGTEAFF. In DNA form, the CDR3 reads TGTGCCAGCAGCTTGGGGAACAGGGCCGGCACTGAAGCTTTCTTT.

This clone showed up just a few times. Sequence at one end of the junction differs from germline and may be a read error. This chain uses TRBV6-1 with TRBJ2-3, with D uncertain. The germline CDR1 and CDR2 sequences are MNHNS and SASEGT. The CDR3 runs 15 residues. This CDR3 reads CAGRRLASSTDTQYF. The CDR3 nucleotides read TGTGCCGGCAGAAGATTAGCCTCTAGCACAGATACGCAGTATTTT.

The rearrangement joins TRBV9 to TRBJ2-3; D gene uncertain. V lost 3 bases and J 1 base, leaving 9 bases between the germline ends. Per the germline V gene, CDR1 is SGDLS and CDR2 is YYNGEE. The CDR3 length is 14 residues. CDR3 residues: CASSASWGTDTQYF. The CDR3 nucleotides are TGTGCCAGCAGCGCGAGTTGGGGCACAGATACGCAGTATTTT. The whole variable domain, filled in from reference TRBV9 and TRBJ2-3, reads DSGVTQTPKHLITATGQRVTLRCSPRSGDLSVYWYQQSLDQGLQFLIQYYNGEERAKGNILERFSAQQFPDLHSELNLSSLELGDSALYFCASSASWGTDTQYFGPGTRLTVL.

The chain links TRBV7-9 to TRBJ1-5; D unclear. The V end was cut by 3 bases, the J end by 4 bases, with 4 bases between. Germline CDR1 SEHNR, CDR2 FQNEAQ (reference sequence). The CDR3 is 12 residues long. CDR3: CASSLINQPQHF. CDR3 DNA: TGTGCCAGCAGCTTGATAAATCAGCCCCAGCATTTT.

The V and J genes are TRBV28 and TRBJ1-5; D ambiguous. The CDR3 loop spans 13 amino acids. The V end lost 9 bases, the J end lost 4 bases, and 13 bases lay between the germline ends. Per the germline V gene, CDR1 is MDHEN and CDR2 is SYDVKM. CDR3 region: CASLGGLNQPQHF. CDR3 sequence (DNA): TGTGCCAGTCTAGGCGGCCTGAATCAGCCCCAGCATTTT.

This CDR3 reads CASSWLGGGTDTQYF. The CDR3 DNA follows: TGCGCCAGCAGCTGGCTCGGCGGGGGCACAGATACGCAGTATTTT. The gene calls are TRBV5-1 and TRBJ2-3; the D gene is possibly TRBD2 (6 bases). Trimming shortened V by 3 bases and J by 1 base, and 12 bases separated the two germline ends. The CDR3 totals 15 residues. Germline CDR1 is SGHRS and CDR2 is YFSETQ.

The chain combines TRBV25-1 with TRBJ2-3; D may match TRBD1 or TRBD2 (5 bases each). The germline V gene encodes CDR1 MGHDK and CDR2 SYGVNS. Between the trimmed V and J ends, which lost 1 base and 0 bases, there was a span of 11 bases. The CDR3 has 16 amino acids. The CDR3 sequence: CASSELSGTSTDTQYF. The DNA for the CDR3 is TGTGCCAGCAGTGAATTGTCCGGGACGAGCACAGATACGCAGTATTTT.

The rearrangement links TRBV4-1 to TRBJ1-1; no reliable D call. Trimming pared 1 base from V and 1 base from J, leaving 4 bases between. Germline lookup yields CDR1 MGHRA and CDR2 YSYEKL. CDR3 length: 13 residues. The CDR3 spells CASSQGANTEAFF. The DNA of the CDR3 is TGCGCCAGCAGCCAAGGGGCGAACACTGAAGCTTTCTTT.

The chain employs TRBV23-1 and TRBJ2-7, with a weak D call TRBD2 (5 bases). TRBV23-1 is an open reading frame whose function is uncertain. CDR3 length: 13 residues. Between the trimmed V and J ends, which lost 7 bases and 5 bases, there was a span of 15 bases. CDR3 bases: TGCGCCAGCATGATGGGGAGTATCGACGAGCAGTACTTC. It translates to CASMMGSIDEQYF.

The chain carries TRBV7-9 and TRBJ2-3; D is perhaps TRBD1 (6 bases). CDR1 and CDR2 (germline): SEHNR, FQNEAQ (reference sequence). Trimming shortened V by 5 bases and J by 2 bases, and 17 bases separated the two germline ends. The CDR3 consists of 16 residues. The CDR3 DNA reads TGTGCCAGCAGCGGTCCGACACAGGGATACACAGATACGCAGTATTTT. This sequence encodes CASSGPTQGYTDTQYF.

The chain has TRBV6-6 and TRBJ1-3; D is undetermined. Trimming took off 3 bases at V and 0 bases at J, with 6 bases between the two ends. Germline V lookup: CDR1 MNHNY, CDR2 SVGAGI (reference sequence). The CDR3 is 14 amino acids. The CDR3 loop is CASSYDFSGNTIYF. The DNA of the CDR3 is TGTGCCAGCAGTTATGATTTCTCTGGAAACACCATATATTTT.

This chain links TRBV5-1 with TRBJ1-4, with D perhaps TRBD1 (5 bases). The CDR3 spans 15 residues. The germline V and J ends were trimmed by 0 bases and 4 bases, with 10 bases remaining between them. The V gene's germline CDR1 is SGHRS and CDR2 YFSETQ. CDR3 residues: CASSLVGGSNEKLFF. The DNA for the CDR3 is TGCGCCAGCAGCTTGGTGGGGGGAAGTAATGAAAAACTGTTTTTT.

The chain is built from TRBV10-2 and TRBJ2-5; no reliable D call. The germline V gene has CDR1 WSHSY and CDR2 SAAADI. The CDR3 runs 11 residues. The V end lost 3 bases, the J end lost 5 bases, and 4 bases lay between the germline ends. The chain's CDR3 is CASSEGETQYF. The CDR3 nucleotides read TGCGCCAGCAGTGAAGGGGAGACCCAGTACTTC.

There are a few counts of this clone. This chain joins TRBV19 and TRBJ1-5, with 10 bases lining up with TRBD1. The CDR3 totals 15 residues. After removal of 5 bases from V and 6 bases from J, the junction contained 7 bases not matched to a gene. Germline V gene sequence: CDR1 LNHDA, CDR2 SQIVND (reference sequence). CDR3 loop: CASSHGTGEAQPQHF. DNA for the CDR3: TGTGCCAGTAGTCACGGGACAGGGGAGGCTCAGCCCCAGCATTTT.

This sequence joins TRBV19 and TRBJ1-3; D is ambiguous. Trimming removed 5 bases from V and 10 bases from J, with 18 bases in between. This CDR3 has 14 residues. Germline CDR1 LNHDA, CDR2 SQIVND (reference sequence). CDR3 nucleotide sequence: TGTGCCAGTAGTGATCCAGGCGGCGTTAAGACCATATATTTT. This translates into CASSDPGGVKTIYF.

The CDR3 spells CASSPPNPGALLRYGYTF. The CDR3 DNA reads TGTGCCAGCTCACCACCGAATCCGGGGGCCCTTTTACGGTATGGCTACACCTTC. The chain joins TRBV18 to TRBJ1-2; tentative D call: TRBD1 (6 bases). Trimming took off 0 bases at V and 5 bases at J, with 22 bases between the two ends. Germline V gene sequence: CDR1 KGHSH, CDR2 LQKENI. This CDR3 has 18 residues.

This clone was seen only a few times. The chain carries TRBV6-6 and TRBJ1-1; 7 bases align to TRBD1. The germline V gene has CDR1 MNHNY and CDR2 SVGAGI (reference sequence). V lost 6 bases, J lost 8 bases, and 12 bases stayed unmatched. The CDR3 length is 14 residues. The CDR3 loop is CASSLSAGGHEAFF. Written as DNA, the CDR3 is TGTGCCAGCAGCCTATCGGCAGGGGGGCACGAAGCTTTCTTT.

V and J are TRBV5-4 and TRBJ2-2; 8 bases are a match to TRBD2. V was pared by 4 bases and J by 3 bases, with 5 bases of the junction left unmatched. This CDR3 spans 15 amino acids. In germline, CDR1 is SGHNT, CDR2 YYREEE (reference sequence). This CDR3 is CASSRGLDHTGELFF. The CDR3 DNA reads TGTGCCAGCAGCCGGGGACTAGACCACACCGGGGAGCTGTTTTTT.

The J gene is TRBJ2-3, the V gene TRBV20-1; D is possibly TRBD1 (5 bases). Germline V gene lookup returns CDR1 DFQATT and CDR2 SNEGSKA (reference sequence). V lost 4 bases, J lost 3 bases, and 5 bases lay in between. The length of the CDR3 is 11 residues. Here the CDR3 reads CSATGTDTQYF. The CDR3 DNA follows: TGCAGTGCTACAGGGACAGATACGCAGTATTTT.

The chain carries TRBV6-1 and TRBJ2-5; D is perhaps TRBD1 (6 bases). V was clipped by 4 bases and J by 2 bases, with 23 bases between them. The germline gives CDR1 MNHNS, CDR2 SASEGT. This CDR3 has 18 residues. CDR3 protein: CASSAYPPGQTKQETQYF. Here the CDR3 DNA reads TGTGCCAGCAGTGCCTATCCACCGGGACAAACTAAACAAGAGACCCAGTACTTC.

The chain recombines TRBV2 with TRBJ2-1; 7 nucleotides align to TRBD2. In germline, CDR1 is SNHLY, CDR2 FYNNEI. V shed 6 bases and J 2 bases; nucleotides not matched to a gene: 4. The CDR3 is 14 amino acids. The CDR3 protein is CASRREGPYNEQFF. The DNA of the CDR3 is TGTGCCAGCAGGAGGGAGGGCCCCTACAATGAGCAGTTCTTC.

The rearrangement joins TRBV28 to TRBJ2-2; the match to TRBD2 covers 11 bases. J lost 7 bases, V lost 7 bases, and 8 bases had no gene match. The CDR3 contains 15 residues. Looked up from germline, CDR1 is MDHEN and CDR2 is SYDVKM. The CDR3 DNA follows: TGTGCCAGCATCAATAGCGGGGGGGCTGGCGGGGAGCTGTTTTTT. Protein product: CASINSGGAGGELFF.

In the case of this clone: This same CDR3 is encoded by further DNA sequences in the sample. The CDR3 loop reads CASSLTGSSYNEQFF. The CDR3 bases are TGTGCCAGCAGCTTAACAGGGAGCTCCTACAATGAGCAGTTCTTC. The chain carries TRBV7-3 and TRBJ2-1; D might be TRBD2 (5 bases). V was shortened by 0 bases and J by 0 bases, with 6 bases between the two germline ends. CDR1 is SGHTA and CDR2 is FQGTGA in the germline V gene. CDR3 length: 15 residues.

The chain combines TRBV10-3 with TRBJ2-5, with 9 bases matching TRBD1. The trim removed 10 bases at V and 7 bases at J, leaving 10 bases unmatched. The CDR3 sequence is 13 residues long. The germline gives CDR1 ENHRY, CDR2 SYGVKD. The CDR3 is CATKGQGLPTQYF. In DNA form, the CDR3 reads TGTGCCACCAAGGGACAGGGCTTACCGACCCAGTACTTC.

The rearrangement uses TRBV18 and TRBJ2-1; TRBD1 matches 8 bases. The germline V gene has CDR1 KGHSH and CDR2 LQKENI. V dropped 3 bases and J dropped 8; count of bases not matched to a gene: 6. This CDR3 contains 14 residues. CDR3 loop: CASSPEQGVYEQFF. In DNA form, the CDR3 reads TGTGCCAGCTCACCTGAACAGGGGGTCTATGAGCAGTTCTTC.

This CDR3 is CASYGGTEIYGYTF. CDR3 DNA: TGTGCCAGCTACGGTGGGACAGAGATTTATGGCTACACCTTC. The rearrangement uses TRBV18 and TRBJ1-2, with TRBD1 matching over 7 bases. CDR3 length equals 14 residues. J was trimmed by 5 bases and V by 7 bases; bases with no gene match: 10. Looked up from germline, CDR1 is KGHSH and CDR2 is LQKENI.